Here is one TCR beta chain with its context. This record belongs to a study of CD8+ T cells in alopecia areata. Reverse transcribed after extraction, RNA yielded cDNA as the sequencing template. The assay was immunoSEQ multiplex PCR, and TCRdb's table has in-frame clones only and misses some. This sample has about 190,000 clones, with under 80% found just once. Germline V gene lookup returns CDR1 LGHNA and CDR2 YSLEER. Losses at the gene ends were 1 base for V and 1 base for J; bases not matched to a gene: 3. The CDR3 runs to 15 residues. Treatment denoted: oral pan-JAK inhibitor, 5-10 mg twice daily. V is TRBV4-3 and J is TRBJ1-1, with 7 positions matching TRBD1. The clonotype was recovered from a human donor with alopecia areata. This sample comprised CD4+ T cells sorted from blood, obtained around week 50, from a patient treated with tofacitinib. The CDR3 coding sequence is TGCGCCAGCAGCCAAGGGACAGGAACGAACACTGAAGCTTTCTTT. This translates into CASSQGTGTNTEAFF.